Listed below are T cell receptor beta chains from one sample, sequenced in a study of regulatory T cells in long-lasting Graves disease. Using its own MiXCR run on the multiplex PCR reads, TCRdb lists one record per CDR3 protein. The repertoire holds 300,000 to 400,000 distinct CDR3 sequences, with 15% as singletons. The sample was peripheral blood mononuclear cells (PBMCs), taken at new diagnosis, from a patient treated with antithyroid drugs. These receptors came from a female donor with Graves disease. CDR3s include the opening cysteine and the closing phenylalanine or tryptophan. A D gene is named only where the DNA matches it firmly. Not all rows give a size; the values are once, few, many and, for expanded clones, a class.

cdr3_nt cdr3_aa d_call j_call cdr3_length v_call clone_size
TGCGCCAGCAGTGCGAGTCAAACGAGCACCGGGGAGCTGTTTTTT CASSASQTSTGELFF . TRBJ2-2 15 TRBV10-1 few
TGTGCCAGCAGCACGGACAGGGGAGATACGCAGTATTTT CASSTDRGDTQYF TRBD1 TRBJ2-3 13 TRBV13 many
TGCGCCAGCATTGGGGAGACGAACACTGAAGCTTTCTTT CASIGETNTEAFF . TRBJ1-1 13 TRBV10-1 .
TGCAGTGCTAGAGAGGAGGCCCGGACAGGGGATCACTATGGCTACACCTTC CSAREEARTGDHYGYTF TRBD1 TRBJ1-2 17 TRBV20-1 .
TGTGCCAGCAGTGGCCTCGGGACTAGCGACCATGAGCAGTTCTTC CASSGLGTSDHEQFF TRBD2 TRBJ2-1 15 TRBV25-1 few
TGTGCCAGCCTTTTATATCAGGGGGATGGCTACACCTTC CASLLYQGDGYTF TRBD1 TRBJ1-2 13 TRBV12-3/TRBV12-4 many
TGTGCCAGCATACCTCGACCCACGGGAGCCACAGATACGCAGTATTTT CASIPRPTGATDTQYF . TRBJ2-3 16 TRBV5-4 few
TGTGCCAGCAGTGAAGCACCTAGCGGCAGCACAGATACGCAGTATTTT CASSEAPSGSTDTQYF TRBD2 TRBJ2-3 16 TRBV6-1 many
TGTGCCAGCAGGGGTGGACTAGCCCAAGAGACCCAGTACTTC CASRGGLAQETQYF TRBD2 TRBJ2-5 14 TRBV6-2/TRBV6-3 many
TGTGCCAGCAGCTTCCCGGGACAGCATAACTATGGCTACACCTTC CASSFPGQHNYGYTF TRBD1 TRBJ1-2 15 TRBV7-9 once
TGTGCCAGCAGTTTCCGGCAGGTGAATGGCTACACCTTC CASSFRQVNGYTF . TRBJ1-2 13 TRBV28 .
TGCGCCAGCAGCTTGGTGACAGGGGCTGGAAACACCATATATTTT CASSLVTGAGNTIYF TRBD1 TRBJ1-3 15 TRBV5-1 many
TGCAGTGCCCGGGACCCCACCACCTACGAGCAGTACTTC CSARDPTTYEQYF . TRBJ2-7 13 TRBV20-1 .
TGCAGTGCTAGAGATCGAATGAACACTGAAGCTTTCTTT CSARDRMNTEAFF . TRBJ1-1 13 TRBV20-1 many
TGTGCCAGCAGTTTATCCCGGGGACTAAACAATGAGCAGTTCTTC CASSLSRGLNNEQFF TRBD2 TRBJ2-1 15 TRBV28 many
TGTGCCAGCAGCTTAGGCCCCCCGCAGATTTATGGCTACACCTTC CASSLGPPQIYGYTF . TRBJ1-2 15 TRBV7-2 many
TGCGCCAGCAGCCTTCGGGAGTTAAACTATGGCTACACCTTC CASSLRELNYGYTF . TRBJ1-2 14 TRBV4-1 many
TGTGCCAGCAGTTATTCTCAGGGTAGCAACTATGGCTACACCTTC CASSYSQGSNYGYTF . TRBJ1-2 15 TRBV6-9 many
TGTGCCAGCAGCCCGGACTACCAACGCTCCTACGAGCAGTACTTC CASSPDYQRSYEQYF . TRBJ2-7 15 TRBV7-2 many
TGTGCCAGCAGCTTGGGGACACGCGCCTACGAGCAGTACTTC CASSLGTRAYEQYF . TRBJ2-7 14 TRBV5-4 many
TGCGCCAGCAGCTATGGACAGACTAATTCCTATGGCTACACCTTC CASSYGQTNSYGYTF . TRBJ1-2 15 TRBV5-1 many
TGTGCCAGCAGCCAGGGGGGTCCGCGTATGAACACTGAAGCTTTCTTT CASSQGGPRMNTEAFF TRBD1 TRBJ1-1 16 TRBV28 many
TGCAGTGCTTATACAGAGATGAACACTGAAGCTTTCTTT CSAYTEMNTEAFF . TRBJ1-1 13 TRBV20-1 many
TGCGCCAGCAGCTTGGGCTCGGGTGTTTCTGTGGGAGCTTTCTTT CASSLGSGVSVGAFF . TRBJ1-1 15 TRBV5-1 many
TGTGCCAGCAGTTTCACCGCAGGGATTGATACGCAGTATTTT CASSFTAGIDTQYF . TRBJ2-3 14 TRBV12-3/TRBV12-4 .
TGTGCCAGCAGCCAGTCCGGGACAGGATCCACCTACACCTTC CASSQSGTGSTYTF TRBD1 TRBJ1-2 14 TRBV4-2 many
TGTGCCAGCAGCTTCGAGGGACAGCTGTACAATGAGCAGTTCTTC CASSFEGQLYNEQFF TRBD1 TRBJ2-1 15 TRBV11-2 .
TGTGCCAGCAGCGCAGGGGGGCTAAGGGATGAGCAGTTCTTC CASSAGGLRDEQFF . TRBJ2-1 14 TRBV9 few
TGTGCCAGCTCACCGGCAGTATCCTACGAGCAGTACTTC CASSPAVSYEQYF . TRBJ2-7 13 TRBV7-9 .
TGTGCCAGCAGTTTAGGACAGGAGGAGACTTACTATGGCTACACCTTC CASSLGQEETYYGYTF TRBD1 TRBJ1-2 16 TRBV27 .
TGTGCCAGCAGTTACGGCAACATGAACACTGAAGCTTTCTTT CASSYGNMNTEAFF . TRBJ1-1 14 TRBV3-1 many
TGCGCCAGCAGCTTGGCCTATTTGGGGGGTGGGGCCAACGTCCTGACTTTC CASSLAYLGGGANVLTF . TRBJ2-6 17 TRBV5-1 few
TGTGCCAGCAGTTTACGGGGAGGGACCCACAATGAGCAGTTCTTC CASSLRGGTHNEQFF TRBD2 TRBJ2-1 15 TRBV28 many
TGTGCCAGCAGTTTACGCCGAGGGGGAGTATATACTGAAGCTTTCTTT CASSLRRGGVYTEAFF . TRBJ1-1 16 TRBV28 many
TGTGCCAGCAGTTTATCTGAAAAACTGTTTTTT CASSLSEKLFF . TRBJ1-4 11 TRBV12-3/TRBV12-4 many
TGTGCCAGTAGTAGTCCACGACAGCGGAACACTGAAGCTTTCTTT CASSSPRQRNTEAFF . TRBJ1-1 15 TRBV19 many
TGTGCCAGCAGTATGAAAGGGGGCTCGCTCTGGAACACCATATATTTT CASSMKGGSLWNTIYF TRBD1 TRBJ1-3 16 TRBV2 many